This T cell receptor beta chain was obtained from a study of shared clonotypes between healthy human individuals. Study at large: Every donor yielded three CD4 naive, three CD4 memory, two CD8 naive and one CD8 memory plate.

Only CD45RO-negative cells positively selected for CCR7 counted as naive CD8 cells, so terminally differentiated effector memory CD45RA+ cells were excluded. Sorted subsets were amplified in replicate PCRs using approximately 0.2 ug DNA, roughly 30,000 T cell genomes. The data were produced by immunoSEQ multiplex PCR, yet TCRdb's version contains in-frame clones alone and is incomplete. The sample has some 2 million clones; around 96% are singletons. Germline V gives CDR1 MNHNS, CDR2 SASEGT. The CDR3 is 15 residues long. Trimming took 5 bases from V and 6 from J, leaving 17 bases between them. Sequences were obtained from naive CD8+ T cells sorted from blood. The clonotype comes from a man aged 18 to 29 in good health. J is TRBJ2-1 and V is TRBV6-1; unclear D gene. CDR3 protein: CASSPKPKGGNEQFF. Here the CDR3 DNA reads TGTGCCAGCAGTCCAAAACCCAAGGGCGGCAATGAGCAGTTCTTC.